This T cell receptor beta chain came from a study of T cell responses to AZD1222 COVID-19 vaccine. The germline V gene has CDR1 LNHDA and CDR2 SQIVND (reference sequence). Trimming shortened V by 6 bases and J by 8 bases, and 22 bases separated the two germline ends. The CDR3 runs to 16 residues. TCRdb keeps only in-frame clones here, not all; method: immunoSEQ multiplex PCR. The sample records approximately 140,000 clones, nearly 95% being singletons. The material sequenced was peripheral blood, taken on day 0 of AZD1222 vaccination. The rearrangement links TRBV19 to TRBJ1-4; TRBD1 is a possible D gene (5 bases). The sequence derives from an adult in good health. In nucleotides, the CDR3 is TGTGCCAGTAGAATGGCAGGAGTAAGTTCAGGGGAAAAACTGTTTTTT. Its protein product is CASRMAGVSSGEKLFF.